A selection of T cell receptor beta chains follows, all from one sample in a study of human T cells and chemical hapten exposure. TCRdb reprocessed the RACE reads with MiXCR, giving one entry per CDR3 protein. Of over 60,000 distinct CDR3 sequences listed, over 9% are singletons. The sequenced sample was whole blood, obtained in connection with sensitization to the hapten diphenylcyclopropenone (DPC). These receptors came from a woman aged 50 to 60 with alopecia areata. Some clones in this sample may be carry-over from other donors' samples. The CDR3 runs from the conserved cysteine through the conserved F or W. The order of the fields is D gene, J gene, V gene, clone size, CDR3 protein, CDR3 DNA. D genes are given only for firm matches. Part of the rows lack a size; the others show once, few, many or a class for expanded clones.

D: TRBD1; J: TRBJ2-7; V: TRBV11-2; size: many; CDR3: CASSSTGTRYEQYF; DNA: TGTGCCAGCAGCTCGACAGGGACCCGCTACGAGCAGTACTTC
D: TRBD1; J: TRBJ2-7; V: TRBV28; size: -; CDR3: CASSLVGQGAKEQYF; DNA: TGTGCCAGCAGCTTAGTGGGACAGGGGGCGAAAGAGCAGTACTTC
D: -; J: TRBJ1-1; V: TRBV20-1; size: -; CDR3: CSASWQVFMNTEAFF; DNA: TGCAGTGCTAGCTGGCAGGTATTCATGAACACTGAAGCTTTCTTT
D: -; J: TRBJ1-1; V: TRBV7-9; size: -; CDR3: CASSLERGNTEAFF; DNA: TGTGCCAGCAGCTTAGAACGGGGGAACACTGAAGCTTTCTTT
D: -; J: TRBJ2-1; V: TRBV7-9; size: -; CDR3: CASSFTEGWKFF; DNA: TGTGCCAGCAGCTTCACGGAGGGGTGGAAGTTCTTC
D: TRBD1; J: TRBJ1-6; V: TRBV19; size: few; CDR3: CASSASTGAIGNSPLHF; DNA: TGTGCCAGTAGTGCCTCGACAGGGGCAATCGGGAATTCACCCCTCCACTTT
D: -; J: TRBJ2-2; V: TRBV5-1; size: -; CDR3: CASRRHSNTGELFF; DNA: TGCGCCAGCCGACGACATTCTAACACCGGGGAGCTGTTTTTT
D: TRBD2; J: TRBJ2-7; V: TRBV20-1; size: many; CDR3: CSASSTSGGYEQYF; DNA: TGCAGTGCTAGTTCGACTAGCGGGGGCTACGAGCAGTACTTC
D: -; J: TRBJ1-1; V: TRBV7-8; size: many; CDR3: CASSLGERAPLNTEAFF; DNA: TGTGCCAGCAGCTTAGGGGAAAGGGCCCCCTTGAACACTGAAGCTTTCTTT
D: -; J: TRBJ2-3; V: TRBV7-3; size: -; CDR3: CASSLGAGTSGSDTQYF; DNA: TGTGCCAGCAGCTTAGGGGCCGGGACATCGGGCTCAGATACGCAGTATTTT
D: -; J: TRBJ2-2; V: TRBV29-1; size: few; CDR3: CSVEGPGELFF; DNA: TGCAGCGTTGAAGGTCCCGGGGAGCTGTTTTTT
D: -; J: TRBJ2-2; V: TRBV5-1; size: few; CDR3: CASRATGGGELFF; DNA: TGCGCCAGCAGGGCAACTGGAGGCGGGGAGCTGTTTTTT
D: TRBD1; J: TRBJ2-2; V: TRBV30; size: -; CDR3: CAHGKGARTGELFF; DNA: TGTGCCCACGGGAAGGGGGCGCGAACCGGGGAGCTGTTTTTT
D: TRBD2; J: TRBJ2-1; V: TRBV12-3/TRBV12-4; size: few; CDR3: CASSFTSGTSREFF; DNA: TGTGCCAGCAGTTTCACTAGCGGGACTTCAAGGGAGTTCTTC
D: TRBD2; J: TRBJ2-7; V: TRBV7-6; size: many; CDR3: CASSLDRPGAKLRLAGVVQYF; DNA: TGTGCCAGCAGCTTAGATCGGCCAGGGGCAAAACTAAGGCTAGCGGGAGTGGTGCAGTACTTC
D: -; J: TRBJ2-3; V: TRBV19; size: many; CDR3: CASKRERTDTQYF; DNA: TGTGCCAGTAAACGGGAACGCACAGATACGCAGTATTTT
D: TRBD2; J: TRBJ2-2; V: TRBV12-3/TRBV12-4; size: -; CDR3: CASGTSDTGELFF; DNA: TGTGCCAGCGGGACTAGCGACACCGGGGAGCTGTTTTTT
D: -; J: TRBJ2-1; V: TRBV29-1; size: -; CDR3: CSANSANEQFF; DNA: TGCAGCGCAAACTCCGCCAATGAGCAGTTCTTC
D: -; J: TRBJ1-1; V: TRBV13; size: -; CDR3: CASSLELRSGGNTEAFF; DNA: TGTGCCAGCAGCTTAGAGTTGCGCAGTGGGGGCAACACTGAAGCTTTCTTT
D: -; J: TRBJ1-1; V: TRBV11-2; size: many; CDR3: CASGGALMNTEAFF; DNA: TGTGCCAGCGGGGGTGCTTTAATGAACACTGAAGCTTTCTTT
D: -; J: TRBJ2-1; V: TRBV11-3; size: many; CDR3: CASSVRGPSEQFF; DNA: TGTGCCAGCAGCGTCCGAGGGCCGTCCGAGCAGTTCTTC
D: TRBD2; J: TRBJ2-1; V: TRBV11-2; size: -; CDR3: CASSPPPTSGYYNEQFF; DNA: TGTGCCAGCAGCCCACCCCCAACTAGCGGGTACTACAATGAGCAGTTCTTC
D: -; J: TRBJ1-5; V: TRBV28; size: many; CDR3: CASDKGLKNQPQHF; DNA: TGTGCCAGTGACAAGGGATTAAAAAATCAGCCCCAGCATTTT
D: TRBD2; J: TRBJ2-7; V: TRBV7-9; size: -; CDR3: CASSLTSGPSGYEQYF; DNA: TGTGCCAGCAGCTTAACTAGCGGGCCCTCTGGCTACGAGCAGTACTTC
D: -; J: TRBJ1-1; V: TRBV5-4; size: many; CDR3: CASSSRGIGNTEAFF; DNA: TGTGCCAGCAGCTCCCGGGGGATTGGGAACACTGAAGCTTTCTTT
D: -; J: TRBJ2-5; V: TRBV27; size: few; CDR3: CASSSMMYQETQYF; DNA: TGTGCCAGCAGTTCTATGATGTACCAAGAGACCCAGTACTTC
D: -; J: TRBJ1-1; V: TRBV18; size: many; CDR3: CASSTANTEAFF; DNA: TGTGCCAGCTCCACAGCGAACACTGAAGCTTTCTTT
D: TRBD2; J: TRBJ2-3; V: TRBV20-1; size: many; CDR3: CSAPFLGLAAPTSTDTQYF; DNA: TGCAGTGCCCCTTTTTTAGGACTAGCGGCGCCAACTAGCACAGATACGCAGTATTTT
D: TRBD2; J: TRBJ2-7; V: TRBV7-6; size: many; CDR3: CASSPVAGGRYEQYF; DNA: TGTGCCAGCAGCCCAGTAGCGGGAGGAAGATACGAGCAGTACTTC
D: TRBD2; J: TRBJ2-7; V: TRBV6-2/TRBV6-3; size: few; CDR3: CASSFILRTSGRAYEQYF; DNA: TGTGCCAGCAGTTTCATCCTCAGGACTAGCGGGAGGGCCTACGAGCAGTACTTC
D: -; J: TRBJ2-5; V: TRBV29-1; size: many; CDR3: CSVPDVETQYF; DNA: TGCAGCGTTCCAGATGTAGAGACCCAGTACTTC
D: -; J: TRBJ2-4; V: TRBV7-2; size: few; CDR3: CASSLDITGPQYF; DNA: TGTGCCAGCAGCTTAGATATTACCGGGCCTCAGTACTTC
D: TRBD1; J: TRBJ1-6; V: TRBV20-1; size: -; CDR3: CSAITRQGNSPLHF; DNA: TGCAGTGCTATTACGAGACAGGGGAATTCACCCCTCCACTTT
D: -; J: TRBJ1-1; V: TRBV18; size: -; CDR3: CASSPAYGLLNTEAFF; DNA: TGTGCCAGCTCACCGGCGTATGGGCTTCTGAACACTGAAGCTTTCTTT
D: -; J: TRBJ2-2; V: TRBV7-6; size: many; CDR3: CASSFNTGELFF; DNA: TGTGCCAGCAGCTTCAACACCGGGGAGCTGTTTTTT
D: -; J: TRBJ2-7; V: TRBV29-1; size: many; CDR3: CSVEDSFYEQYF; DNA: TGCAGCGTTGAGGACAGCTTCTACGAGCAGTACTTC
D: -; J: TRBJ1-2; V: TRBV9; size: few; CDR3: CASNRAGGGYTF; DNA: TGTGCCAGCAATCGGGCAGGAGGAGGCTACACCTTC
D: TRBD2; J: TRBJ2-3; V: TRBV11-2; size: few; CDR3: CASSYGLAGPDTQYF; DNA: TGTGCCAGCAGCTACGGACTAGCGGGACCGGATACGCAGTATTTT
D: TRBD1; J: TRBJ2-7; V: TRBV5-4; size: -; CDR3: CASSLGTGFYEQYF; DNA: TGTGCCAGCAGCTTGGGGACAGGGTTCTACGAGCAGTACTTC
D: -; J: TRBJ1-2; V: TRBV12-3/TRBV12-4; size: many; CDR3: CASSQTLYGYTF; DNA: TGTGCCAGCAGCCAGACCCTCTATGGCTACACCTTC
D: -; J: TRBJ2-5; V: TRBV11-1; size: once; CDR3: CASSLDRDETQYF; DNA: TGTGCCAGCAGCTTAGACAGGGATGAGACCCAGTACTTC
D: -; J: TRBJ2-3; V: TRBV29-1; size: many; CDR3: CSVGGTGASTDTQYF; DNA: TGCAGCGTTGGGGGGACGGGAGCGAGCACAGATACGCAGTATTTT
D: -; J: TRBJ1-5; V: TRBV6-5; size: few; CDR3: CASKRQDNQPQHF; DNA: TGTGCCAGCAAACGACAGGACAATCAGCCCCAGCATTTT
D: -; J: TRBJ1-3; V: TRBV20-1; size: few; CDR3: CSANHGGNTIYF; DNA: TGCAGTGCTAATCACGGGGGAAACACCATATATTTT
D: -; J: TRBJ2-2; V: TRBV12-3/TRBV12-4; size: many; CDR3: CASSFTGELFF; DNA: TGTGCCAGCAGTTTCACCGGGGAGCTGTTTTTT
D: -; J: TRBJ1-1; V: TRBV10-1; size: -; CDR3: CASSPFVGSGPGKAEAFF; DNA: TGCGCCAGCAGTCCCTTTGTCGGGTCCGGACCAGGCAAAGCTGAAGCTTTCTTT
D: TRBD1; J: TRBJ1-1; V: TRBV28; size: many; CDR3: CASRPRQTGMAFF; DNA: TGTGCCAGCAGACCGCGACAGACAGGGATGGCTTTCTTT
D: -; J: TRBJ2-6; V: TRBV20-1; size: few; CDR3: CRADSGANVLTF; DNA: TGCAGGGCTGACTCTGGGGCCAACGTCCTGACTTTC
D: -; J: TRBJ1-5; V: TRBV5-6; size: few; CDR3: CASSLRGWLGNQPQHF; DNA: TGTGCCAGCAGCTTGCGGGGATGGCTGGGCAATCAGCCCCAGCATTTT
D: -; J: TRBJ1-3; V: TRBV29-1; size: many; CDR3: CSVKGTGGNTIYF; DNA: TGCAGCGTGAAGGGCACTGGTGGAAACACCATATATTTT
D: -; J: TRBJ1-2; V: TRBV29-1; size: many; CDR3: CSVEQLHGYTF; DNA: TGCAGCGTTGAACAATTACATGGCTACACCTTC
D: TRBD2; J: TRBJ2-2; V: TRBV29-1; size: -; CDR3: CSVRIGLANTGELFF; DNA: TGCAGCGTCAGGATTGGACTAGCTAACACCGGGGAGCTGTTTTTT
D: -; J: TRBJ1-1; V: TRBV18; size: -; CDR3: CASSPVRGVGEAFF; DNA: TGTGCCAGCTCACCCGTCAGGGGAGTGGGTGAAGCTTTCTTT
D: -; J: TRBJ2-7; V: TRBV2; size: many; CDR3: CASSAPGRTYEQYF; DNA: TGTGCCAGCAGTGCACCGGGCCGTACCTACGAGCAGTACTTC
D: TRBD1; J: TRBJ2-7; V: TRBV5-4; size: -; CDR3: CASSIFTGVSSYEQYF; DNA: TGTGCCAGCAGCATCTTCACAGGGGTGAGCTCCTACGAGCAGTACTTC